This is a list of T cell receptor beta chains from one sample in a study of graft-versus-host responses after intestinal transplantation. Their cognate antigens are unknown. Assay: immunoSEQ multiplex PCR; the TCRdb copy retains only in-frame clones and omits some. In the table there are tens of thousands of clones, approximately 88% of which are singletons. The material sequenced was unstimulated CD4+ T cells sorted from spleen or lymph node cells, taken before transplant. The receptor source for this set is a human donor who was the organ donor for an intestinal transplant. Both conserved end residues are part of each CDR3. Each record gives: V gene, CDR3 length, J gene, D gene, CDR3 DNA, CDR3 protein. The D gene is left open where the match is weak.

V: TRBV11-2
length: 13
J: TRBJ2-7
D: TRBD1
DNA: TGTGCCAGCAGCTTAGACAGGGGGTACGAGCAGTACTTC
CDR3: CASSLDRGYEQYF

V: TRBV6-5
length: 14
J: TRBJ2-7
D: NA
DNA: TGTGCCAGCCGGAGCGGAGAAATCTCCTACGAGCAGTACTTC
CDR3: CASRSGEISYEQYF

V: TRBV6-5
length: 13
J: TRBJ2-2
D: TRBD1
DNA: TGTGCCAGCAGGGCACAGGGGTCCGGGGAGCTGTTTTTT
CDR3: CASRAQGSGELFF

V: TRBV7-2
length: 14
J: TRBJ1-5
D: NA
DNA: TGTGCCAGCAGCTTAGAAGGCCACAATCAGCCCCAGCATTTT
CDR3: CASSLEGHNQPQHF

V: TRBV7-2
length: 15
J: TRBJ1-1
D: NA
DNA: TGTGCCAGCAGCTTAGTAGGTCGGGCGAACACTGAAGCTTTCTTT
CDR3: CASSLVGRANTEAFF

V: TRBV6-1
length: 17
J: TRBJ2-4
D: NA
DNA: TGTGCCAGCAGTGAATTTACAACAAAACTAGCCAAAAACATTCAGTACTTC
CDR3: CASSEFTTKLAKNIQYF

V: TRBV29-1
length: 14
J: TRBJ1-1
D: NA
DNA: TGCAGCGTTGAGCGGGAGGCCAAGAACACTGAAGCTTTCTTT
CDR3: CSVEREAKNTEAFF

V: TRBV19
length: 13
J: TRBJ1-4
D: NA
DNA: TGTGCCAGCCGGTCCGCAACTAATGAAAAACTGTTTTTT
CDR3: CASRSATNEKLFF

V: TRBV7-9
length: 17
J: TRBJ2-7
D: TRBD2
DNA: TGTGCCAGCAGCTCCCGCCCAGCGGGACTAAGCTCCTACGAGCAGTACTTC
CDR3: CASSSRPAGLSSYEQYF

V: TRBV10-3
length: 16
J: TRBJ2-5
D: NA
DNA: TGTGCCATCAGTGCAGGGACGCTACTAACACAAGAGACCCAGTACTTC
CDR3: CAISAGTLLTQETQYF